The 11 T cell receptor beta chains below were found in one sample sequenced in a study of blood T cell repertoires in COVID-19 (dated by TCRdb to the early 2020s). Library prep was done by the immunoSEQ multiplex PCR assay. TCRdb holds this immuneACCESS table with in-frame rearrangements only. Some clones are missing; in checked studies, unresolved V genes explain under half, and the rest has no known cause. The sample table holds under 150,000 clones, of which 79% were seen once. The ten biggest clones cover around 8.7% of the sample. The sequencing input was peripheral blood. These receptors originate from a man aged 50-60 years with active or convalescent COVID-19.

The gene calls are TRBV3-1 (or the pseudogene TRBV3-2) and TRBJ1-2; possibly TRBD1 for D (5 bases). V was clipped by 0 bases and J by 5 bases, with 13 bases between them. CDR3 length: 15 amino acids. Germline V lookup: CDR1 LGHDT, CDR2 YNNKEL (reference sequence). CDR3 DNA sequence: TGTGCCAGCAGCCAAGACGCGACAGCGATTTATGGCTACACCTTC. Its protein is CASSQDATAIYGYTF.

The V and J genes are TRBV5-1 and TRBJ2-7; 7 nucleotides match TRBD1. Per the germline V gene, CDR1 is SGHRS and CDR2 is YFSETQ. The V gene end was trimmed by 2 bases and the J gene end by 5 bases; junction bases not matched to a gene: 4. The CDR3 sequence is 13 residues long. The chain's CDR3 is CASSLGGRDEQYF. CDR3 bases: TGCGCCAGCAGCTTAGGGGGCCGGGACGAGCAGTACTTC.

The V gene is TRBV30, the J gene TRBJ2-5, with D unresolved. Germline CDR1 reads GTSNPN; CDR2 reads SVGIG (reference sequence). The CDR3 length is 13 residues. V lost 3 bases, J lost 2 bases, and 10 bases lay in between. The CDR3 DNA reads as TGTGCCTGGAGCGTATGGCGGCAAGAGACCCAGTACTTC. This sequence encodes CAWSVWRQETQYF. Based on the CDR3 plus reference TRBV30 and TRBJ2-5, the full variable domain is SQTIHQWPATLVQPVGSPLSLECTVEGTSNPNLYWYRQAAGRGLQLLFYSVGIGQISSEVPQNLSASRPQDRQFILSSKKLLLSDSGFYLCAWSVWRQETQYFGPGTRLLVL.

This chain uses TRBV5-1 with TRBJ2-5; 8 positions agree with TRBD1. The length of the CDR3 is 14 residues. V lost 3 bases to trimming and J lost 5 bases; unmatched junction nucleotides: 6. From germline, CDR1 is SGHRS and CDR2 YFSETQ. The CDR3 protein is CASSSQGAGETQYF. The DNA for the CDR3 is TGCGCCAGCAGCTCTCAGGGGGCTGGGGAGACCCAGTACTTC.

The CDR3 region is CASSPLLGLSNTGELFF. In DNA, the CDR3 is TGTGCCAGCAGTCCCCTGCTGGGACTAAGTAACACCGGGGAGCTGTTTTTT. V usage is TRBV28 and J usage is TRBJ2-2, with 7 bases that match TRBD2. Germline CDR1 is MDHEN and CDR2 is SYDVKM. The CDR3 loop spans 17 amino acids. The junction had 11 bases not matched to a gene; V was cut back by 5 bases and J by 2 bases.

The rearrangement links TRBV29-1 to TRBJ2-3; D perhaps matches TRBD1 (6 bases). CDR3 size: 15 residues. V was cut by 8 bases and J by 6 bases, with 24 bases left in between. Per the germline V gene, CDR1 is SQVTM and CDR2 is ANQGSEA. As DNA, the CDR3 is TGCAGCCCAACCGCCAGGGGCCCTGTAACTGATACGCAGTATTTT. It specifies CSPTARGPVTDTQYF.

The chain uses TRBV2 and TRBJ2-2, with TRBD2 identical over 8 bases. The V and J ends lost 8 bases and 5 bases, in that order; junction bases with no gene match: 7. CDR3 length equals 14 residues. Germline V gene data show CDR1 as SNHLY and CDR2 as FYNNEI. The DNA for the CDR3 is TGTGCCAGCTATAGCGGGATTCTTACCGGGGAGCTGTTTTTT. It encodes CASYSGILTGELFF.

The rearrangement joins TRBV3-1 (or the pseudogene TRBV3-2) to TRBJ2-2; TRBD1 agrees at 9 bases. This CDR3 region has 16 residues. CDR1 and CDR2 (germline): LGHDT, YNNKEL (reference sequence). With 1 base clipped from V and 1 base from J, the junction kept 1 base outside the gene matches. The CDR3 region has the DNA TGTGCCAGCAGCCAAGCGGGACAGGGGAACACCGGGGAGCTGTTTTTT. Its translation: CASSQAGQGNTGELFF.

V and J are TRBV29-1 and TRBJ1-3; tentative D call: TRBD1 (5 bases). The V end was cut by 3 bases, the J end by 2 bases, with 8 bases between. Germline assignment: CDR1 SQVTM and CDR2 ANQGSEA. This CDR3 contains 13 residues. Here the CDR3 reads CSVEEGTGNTIYF. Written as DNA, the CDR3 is TGCAGCGTTGAGGAGGGGACTGGAAACACCATATATTTT. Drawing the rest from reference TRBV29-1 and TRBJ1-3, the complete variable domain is SAVISQKPSRDICQRGTSLTIQCQVDSQVTMMFWYRQQPGQSLTLIATANQGSEATYESGFVIDKFPISRPNLTFSTLTVSNMSPEDSSIYLCSVEEGTGNTIYFGEGSWLTVV.

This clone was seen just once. The CDR3 coding sequence is TGTGCCAGCAGCCCCCAGCGGGGGAATCACGAGCAGTACTTC. It specifies CASSPQRGNHEQYF. The chain is built from TRBV7-3 and TRBJ2-7; 8 positions match TRBD2. J was trimmed by 5 bases and V by 5 bases; bases with no gene match: 8. This CDR3 spans 14 amino acids. Germline V gene data show CDR1 as SGHTA and CDR2 as FQGTGA.

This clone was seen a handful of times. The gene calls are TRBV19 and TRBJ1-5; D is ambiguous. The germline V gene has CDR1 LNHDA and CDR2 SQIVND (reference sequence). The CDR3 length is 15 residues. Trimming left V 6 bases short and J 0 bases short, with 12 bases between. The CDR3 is CASRETAHSNQPQHF. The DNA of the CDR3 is TGTGCCAGTAGGGAGACGGCCCATAGCAATCAGCCCCAGCATTTT.